The 14 T cell receptor beta chains given below trace back to one sample, sequenced in a study of Ad26.COV2.S vaccination and SARS-CoV-2 variants. Noted treatment: about 20 received Ad26.COV2.S at low or high dose, single or two shots; about 5 received placebo; per-sample allocation not given. Each sample was drawn 63 days after the first injection (of vaccine or placebo). Assay used: immunoSEQ multiplex PCR; TCRdb lists only in-frame clones, some missing. The sample yields 350,000 to 450,000 clones, roughly 91% seen once. The sequencing used peripheral blood, collected in a trial of Ad26.COV2.S vaccine versus placebo. These receptor sequences come from a person aged 18-60 years who received the Ad26.COV2.S COVID-19 vaccine or a placebo.

The chain carries TRBV3-1 (or the pseudogene TRBV3-2) and TRBJ2-2; TRBD2 matches at 7 bases. V shed 6 bases, J shed 4 bases, and the junction held 2 bases outside the gene matches. The CDR3 is made up of 13 amino acids. In germline, CDR1 is LGHDT, CDR2 YNNKEL (reference sequence). CDR3 loop: CASRGTTTGELFF. The CDR3 bases are TGTGCCAGCAGGGGGACTACCACCGGGGAGCTGTTTTTT.

V and J are TRBV3-1 (or the pseudogene TRBV3-2) and TRBJ2-7; 8 nucleotides line up with TRBD2. In germline, CDR1 is LGHDT, CDR2 YNNKEL (reference sequence). The junction had 10 bases not matched to a gene; V was cut back by 4 bases and J by 2 bases. This CDR3 comprises 16 residues. The CDR3 is CASSLSGTRVPYEQYF. CDR3 DNA sequence: TGTGCCAGCAGCCTTTCCGGGACTAGGGTCCCCTACGAGCAGTACTTC.

The chain recombines TRBV27 with TRBJ2-3; tentative D call: TRBD1 (7 bases). Trimming pared 3 bases from V and 0 bases from J, leaving 22 bases between. Germline loops: CDR1 MNHEY, CDR2 SMNVEV (reference sequence). The CDR3 totals 19 residues. The CDR3 here is CASSLPGQTGEDSTDTQYF. CDR3 DNA: TGTGCCAGCAGTTTGCCAGGTCAAACAGGGGAGGATAGCACAGATACGCAGTATTTT.

The chain employs TRBV7-9 and TRBJ1-1; D may be TRBD1 (5 bases). Trimming cost V 5 bases and J 0 bases, with 16 bases left between them. This CDR3 spans 16 amino acids. The germline V gene encodes CDR1 SEHNR and CDR2 FQNEAQ (reference sequence). CDR3 residues: CASSPRAGILNTEAFF. Written as DNA, the CDR3 is TGTGCCAGCAGCCCCCGGGCAGGGATACTGAACACTGAAGCTTTCTTT.

The chain links TRBV29-1 to TRBJ2-7; D is uncertain. V was trimmed by 4 bases and J by 3 bases, leaving 10 bases between them. Germline V gene sequence: CDR1 SQVTM, CDR2 ANQGSEA. This CDR3 is 12 amino acids long. CDR3 sequence (DNA): TGCAGCGTTGTCCTCCCCGGCTACGAGCAGTACTTC. Encoded protein: CSVVLPGYEQYF.

This clone showed up just a few times. V gene TRBV10-1 combines with J gene TRBJ1-2; the match to TRBD1 covers 12 bases. The CDR3 spans 16 residues. Germline V CDR1 and CDR2: WNHNN, SYGVQD (reference sequence). V shed 9 bases and J 7 bases; nucleotides not matched to a gene: 15. The CDR3 sequence: CASWLLTGTGGRGYTF. The CDR3 DNA is TGCGCCAGTTGGCTTCTAACCGGGACAGGGGGCCGTGGCTACACCTTC.

V is TRBV6-2 or TRBV6-3 and J is TRBJ2-3, with TRBD2 as a possible D gene (6 bases). The CDR3 is 14 residues long. With 5 bases removed from V and 2 bases from J, the gap between germline ends came to 11 bases. Germline CDR1 is MNHEY and CDR2 is SVGEGT. The CDR3 spells CASSMGTFTDTQYF. DNA of the CDR3: TGTGCCAGCAGTATGGGGACTTTCACAGATACGCAGTATTTT.

The chain joins TRBV19 to TRBJ1-5, with a possible D match to TRBD1 (6 bases). The CDR3 spans 16 residues. Deletions cut 5 bases from V and 7 bases from J, with 21 bases between. Looked up from germline, CDR1 is LNHDA and CDR2 is SQIVND (reference sequence). The CDR3 loop reads CASSYYGGEEGQPQHF. The CDR3 bases are TGTGCCAGTAGTTACTATGGGGGCGAGGAAGGGCAGCCCCAGCATTTT.

The V gene is TRBV11-2, the J gene TRBJ1-2; no firm D call. The V end was cut by 5 bases, the J end by 4 bases, with 26 bases between. The CDR3 consists of 18 residues. The germline CDR1 and CDR2 sequences are SGHAT and FQNNGV. The CDR3: CASSPPPRESTMGYGYTF. CDR3 DNA sequence: TGTGCCAGCAGCCCGCCCCCCCGTGAAAGTACTATGGGCTATGGCTACACCTTC.

The chain carries TRBV12-2 and TRBJ1-2; the table names TRBD1, a call not compared with the DNA. TRBV12-2 is deemed a pseudogene. The CDR3 is 14 residues long. The CDR3 reads CASPLGQGGYGYTF. As DNA, the CDR3 is TGTGCAAGTCCGCTGGGACAGGGAGGCTATGGCTACACCTTC.

Turning to this clone: Other DNA sequences in the sample encode the same CDR3. J is TRBJ2-6 and V is TRBV19; D uncertain. Germline CDR1 and CDR2: LNHDA and SQIVND (reference sequence). The CDR3 is made up of 14 amino acids. Trimming took 2 bases from V and 0 from J, leaving 2 bases between them. The chain's CDR3 is CASSISSGANVLTF. In nucleotides, the CDR3 is TGTGCCAGTAGTATAAGCTCTGGGGCCAACGTCCTGACTTTC. Full variable domain (remainder filled in from reference TRBV19 and TRBJ2-6): DGGITQSPKYLFRKEGQNVTLSCEQNLNHDAMYWYRQDPGQGLRLIYYSQIVNDFQKGDIAEGYSVSREKKESFPLTVTSAQKNPTAFYLCASSISSGANVLTFGAGSRLTVL.

In DNA form, the CDR3 reads TGTGCCAGCAGTTTACTAGGGACAGGGGGGAGTTACGAGCAGTACTTC. Protein: CASSLLGTGGSYEQYF. The chain uses TRBV27 and TRBJ2-7; 11 bases agree with TRBD1. V trimming: 2 bases; J trimming: 4 bases; junction bases outside the gene matches: 7. CDR1 and CDR2 (germline): MNHEY, SMNVEV (reference sequence). CDR3 size: 16 residues.

This chain links TRBV30 with TRBJ1-5, with D maybe TRBD1 (5 bases). Deletions cut 3 bases from V and 4 bases from J, with 13 bases between. The CDR3 is 14 residues long. Looked up from germline, CDR1 is GTSNPN and CDR2 is SVGIG (reference sequence). CDR3 residues: CAWSRGLRNQPQHF. The CDR3 DNA is TGTGCCTGGAGCCGGGGACTGCGAAATCAGCCCCAGCATTTT.

Concerning this clone: At one end the junction does not follow the germline gene, possibly because of a read error. The CDR3 here is CASRGDVLF. As DNA, the CDR3 is TGTGCCAGCAGGGGGGACGTCCTTTTT. The chain recombines TRBV12-3 or TRBV12-4 with TRBJ1-4; a possible D gene is TRBD1 (5 bases). This CDR3 has 9 amino acids.